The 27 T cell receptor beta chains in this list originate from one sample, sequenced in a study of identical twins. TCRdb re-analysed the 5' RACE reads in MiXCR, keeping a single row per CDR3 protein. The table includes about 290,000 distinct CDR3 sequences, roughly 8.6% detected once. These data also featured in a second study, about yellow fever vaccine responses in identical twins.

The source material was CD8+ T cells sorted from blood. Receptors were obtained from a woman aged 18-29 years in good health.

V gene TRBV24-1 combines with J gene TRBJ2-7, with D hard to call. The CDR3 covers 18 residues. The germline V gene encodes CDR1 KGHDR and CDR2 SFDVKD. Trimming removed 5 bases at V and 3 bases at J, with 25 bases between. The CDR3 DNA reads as TGTGCCACCAGTGCTTACCGCTCGTTTGGACGCTGGGGCTACGAGCAGTACTTC. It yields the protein CATSAYRSFGRWGYEQYF.

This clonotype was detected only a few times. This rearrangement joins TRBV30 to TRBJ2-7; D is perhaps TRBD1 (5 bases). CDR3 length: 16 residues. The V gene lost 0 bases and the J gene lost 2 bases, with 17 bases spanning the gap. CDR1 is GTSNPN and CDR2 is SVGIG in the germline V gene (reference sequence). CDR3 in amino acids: CAWSVGLGQNTYEQYF. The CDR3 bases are TGTGCCTGGAGTGTAGGCCTGGGGCAGAACACCTACGAGCAGTACTTC.

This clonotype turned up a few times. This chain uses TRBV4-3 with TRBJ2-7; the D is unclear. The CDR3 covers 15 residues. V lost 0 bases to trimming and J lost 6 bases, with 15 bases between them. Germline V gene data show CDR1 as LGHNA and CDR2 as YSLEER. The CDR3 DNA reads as TGCGCCAGCAGCCAAGATCTTGCTACGACCGTCGAGCAGTACTTC. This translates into CASSQDLATTVEQYF.

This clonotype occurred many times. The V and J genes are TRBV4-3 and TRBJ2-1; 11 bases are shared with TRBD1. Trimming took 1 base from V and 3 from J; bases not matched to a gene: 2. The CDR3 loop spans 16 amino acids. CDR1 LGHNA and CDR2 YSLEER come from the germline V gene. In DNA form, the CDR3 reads TGCGCCAGCAGCCAAGGGACAGGGGGCAACTACAATGAGCAGTTCTTC. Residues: CASSQGTGGNYNEQFF.

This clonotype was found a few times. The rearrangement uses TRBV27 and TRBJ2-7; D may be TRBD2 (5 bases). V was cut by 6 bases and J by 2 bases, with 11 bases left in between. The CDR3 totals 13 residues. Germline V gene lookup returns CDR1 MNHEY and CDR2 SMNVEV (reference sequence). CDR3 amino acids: CASSTGSTYEQYF. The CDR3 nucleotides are TGTGCCAGCAGCACGGGATCGACCTACGAGCAGTACTTC.

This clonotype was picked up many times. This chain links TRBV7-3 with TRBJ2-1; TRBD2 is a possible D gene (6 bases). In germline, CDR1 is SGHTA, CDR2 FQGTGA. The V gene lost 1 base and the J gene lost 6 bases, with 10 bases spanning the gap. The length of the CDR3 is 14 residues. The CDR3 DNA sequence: TGTGCCAGCAGCTTAATAGGCGGGGTCAATGAGCAGTTCTTC. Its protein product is CASSLIGGVNEQFF.

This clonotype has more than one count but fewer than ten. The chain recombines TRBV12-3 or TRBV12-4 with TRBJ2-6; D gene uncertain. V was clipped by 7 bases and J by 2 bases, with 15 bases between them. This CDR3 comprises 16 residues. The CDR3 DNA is TGTGCCAGCAAATCAACCGGCAGGACTGGGGCCAACGTCCTGACTTTC. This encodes CASKSTGRTGANVLTF.

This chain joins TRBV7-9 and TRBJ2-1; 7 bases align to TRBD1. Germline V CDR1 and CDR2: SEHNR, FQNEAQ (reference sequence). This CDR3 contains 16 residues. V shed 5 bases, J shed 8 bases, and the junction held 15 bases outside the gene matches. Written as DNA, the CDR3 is TGTGCCAGCAGCCCTAAGACAGGGCCCGATGCCGATGAGCAGTTCTTC. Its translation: CASSPKTGPDADEQFF.

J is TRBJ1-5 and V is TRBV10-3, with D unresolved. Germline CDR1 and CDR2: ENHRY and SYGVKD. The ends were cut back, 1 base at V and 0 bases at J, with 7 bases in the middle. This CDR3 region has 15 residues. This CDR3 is CAISEFRLSNQPQHF. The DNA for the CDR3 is TGTGCCATCAGTGAGTTCAGGCTTAGCAATCAGCCCCAGCATTTT.

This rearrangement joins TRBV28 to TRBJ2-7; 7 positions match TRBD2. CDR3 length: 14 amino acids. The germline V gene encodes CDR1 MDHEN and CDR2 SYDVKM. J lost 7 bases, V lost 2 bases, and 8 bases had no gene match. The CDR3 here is CASSLGSWGGEQYF. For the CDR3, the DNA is TGTGCCAGCAGTTTAGGATCGTGGGGGGGGGAGCAGTACTTC.

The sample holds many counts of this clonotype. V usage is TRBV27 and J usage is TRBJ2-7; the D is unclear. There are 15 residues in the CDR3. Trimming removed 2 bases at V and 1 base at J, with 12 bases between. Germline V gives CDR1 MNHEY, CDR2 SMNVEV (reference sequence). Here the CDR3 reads CASSLGLGASYEQYF. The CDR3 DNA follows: TGTGCCAGCAGTTTAGGTCTCGGAGCTTCCTACGAGCAGTACTTC.

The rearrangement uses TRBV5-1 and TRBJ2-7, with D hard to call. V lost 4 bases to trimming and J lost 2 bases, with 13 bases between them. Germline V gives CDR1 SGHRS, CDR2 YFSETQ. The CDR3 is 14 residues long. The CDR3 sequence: CASSGSGNPYEQYF. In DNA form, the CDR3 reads TGCGCCAGCAGCGGCTCGGGCAATCCCTACGAGCAGTACTTC.

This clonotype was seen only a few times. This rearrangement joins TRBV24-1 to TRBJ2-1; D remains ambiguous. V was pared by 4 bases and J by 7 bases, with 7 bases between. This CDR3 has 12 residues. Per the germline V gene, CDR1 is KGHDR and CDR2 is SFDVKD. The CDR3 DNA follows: TGTGCCACCAGTGACAGGAGAAATGAGCAGTTCTTC. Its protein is CATSDRRNEQFF.

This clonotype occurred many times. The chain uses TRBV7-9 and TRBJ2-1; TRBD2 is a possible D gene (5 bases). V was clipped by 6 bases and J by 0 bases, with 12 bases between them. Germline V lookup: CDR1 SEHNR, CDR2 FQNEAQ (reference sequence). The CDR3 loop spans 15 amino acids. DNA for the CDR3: TGTGCCAGCAGTCCAAGCGGATCCTCCTACAATGAGCAGTTCTTC. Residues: CASSPSGSSYNEQFF.

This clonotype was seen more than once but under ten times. The DNA of the CDR3 is TGTGCCAGCAGCTTAGTGGAGGGTCTCGGCACAGATACGCAGTATTTT. As protein: CASSLVEGLGTDTQYF. The chain is built from TRBV5-5 and TRBJ2-3, with D perhaps TRBD2 (6 bases). From germline, CDR1 is SGHKS and CDR2 YYEKEE (reference sequence). Deletions cut 2 bases from V and 1 base from J, with 14 bases between. CDR3 size: 16 residues.

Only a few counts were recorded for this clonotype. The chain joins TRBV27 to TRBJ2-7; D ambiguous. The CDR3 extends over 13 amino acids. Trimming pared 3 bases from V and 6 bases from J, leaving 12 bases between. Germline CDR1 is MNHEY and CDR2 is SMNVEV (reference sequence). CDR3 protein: CASSLALGSEQYF. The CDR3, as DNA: TGTGCCAGCAGTTTGGCCCTGGGGTCCGAGCAGTACTTC.

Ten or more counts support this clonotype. CDR3 nucleotides: TGTGCCAGCAGGCCGACAGGGTTGAACACTGAAGCTTTCTTT. As protein: CASRPTGLNTEAFF. The chain uses TRBV7-2 and TRBJ1-1, with 7 bases lining up with TRBD1. Germline trimming cut 6 bases from V and 0 bases from J; bases unmatched to any gene: 4. The V gene's germline CDR1 is SGHTA and CDR2 FQGNSA. The CDR3 has 14 residues.

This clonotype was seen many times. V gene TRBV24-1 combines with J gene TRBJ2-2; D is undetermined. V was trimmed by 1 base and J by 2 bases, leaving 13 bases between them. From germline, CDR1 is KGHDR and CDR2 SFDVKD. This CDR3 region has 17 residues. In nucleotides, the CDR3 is TGTGCCACCAGTGATTTAAGGTCTCAGACTAACACCGGGGAGCTGTTTTTT. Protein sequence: CATSDLRSQTNTGELFF.

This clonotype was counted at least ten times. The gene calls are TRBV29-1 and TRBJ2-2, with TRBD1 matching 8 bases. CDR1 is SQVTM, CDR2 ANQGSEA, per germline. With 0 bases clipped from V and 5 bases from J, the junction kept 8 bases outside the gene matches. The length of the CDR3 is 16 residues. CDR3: CSVEDQRQGFTGELFF. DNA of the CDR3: TGCAGCGTTGAAGATCAGAGACAGGGGTTTACCGGGGAGCTGTTTTTT.

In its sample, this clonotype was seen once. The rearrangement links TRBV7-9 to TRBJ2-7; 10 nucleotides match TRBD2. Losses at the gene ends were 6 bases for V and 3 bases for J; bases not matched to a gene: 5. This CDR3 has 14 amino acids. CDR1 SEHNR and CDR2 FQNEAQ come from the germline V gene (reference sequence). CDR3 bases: TGTGCCAGCAGACCTAGCGGGGGATTCTACGAGCAGTACTTC. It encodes CASRPSGGFYEQYF.

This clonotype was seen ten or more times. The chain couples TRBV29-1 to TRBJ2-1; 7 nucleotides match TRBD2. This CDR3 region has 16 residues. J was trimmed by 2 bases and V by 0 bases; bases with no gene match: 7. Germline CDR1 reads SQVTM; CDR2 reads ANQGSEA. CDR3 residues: CSVEELSSGTYNEQFF. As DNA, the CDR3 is TGCAGCGTTGAAGAGTTGTCTAGCGGAACCTACAATGAGCAGTTCTTC.

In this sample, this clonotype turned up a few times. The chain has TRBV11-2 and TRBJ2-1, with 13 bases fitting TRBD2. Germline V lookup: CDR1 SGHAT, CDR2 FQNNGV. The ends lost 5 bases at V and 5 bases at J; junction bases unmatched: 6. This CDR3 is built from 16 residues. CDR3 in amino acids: CASSHSGLAGDNEQFF. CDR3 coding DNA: TGTGCCAGCAGCCACTCAGGACTAGCGGGGGACAATGAGCAGTTCTTC.

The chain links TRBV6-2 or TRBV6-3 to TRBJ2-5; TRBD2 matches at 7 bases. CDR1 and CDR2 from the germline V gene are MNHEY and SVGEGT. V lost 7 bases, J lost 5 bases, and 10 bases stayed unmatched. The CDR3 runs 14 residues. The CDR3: CASTKRGERETQYF. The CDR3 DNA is TGTGCCAGCACGAAGCGGGGAGAGCGTGAGACCCAGTACTTC.

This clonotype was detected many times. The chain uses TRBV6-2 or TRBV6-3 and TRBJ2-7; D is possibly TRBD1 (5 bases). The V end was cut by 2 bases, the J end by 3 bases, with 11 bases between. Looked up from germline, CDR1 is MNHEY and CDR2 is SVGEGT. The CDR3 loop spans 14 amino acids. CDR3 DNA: TGTGCCAGCAGTTACCCCGACAGCTACTACGAGCAGTACTTC. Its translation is CASSYPDSYYEQYF.

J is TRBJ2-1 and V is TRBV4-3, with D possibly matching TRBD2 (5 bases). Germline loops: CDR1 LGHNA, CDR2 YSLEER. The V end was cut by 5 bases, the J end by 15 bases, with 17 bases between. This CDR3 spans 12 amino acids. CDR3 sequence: CASSVSSGELFF. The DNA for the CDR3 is TGCGCCAGCAGCGTGTCAAGCGGTGAATTGTTCTTC.

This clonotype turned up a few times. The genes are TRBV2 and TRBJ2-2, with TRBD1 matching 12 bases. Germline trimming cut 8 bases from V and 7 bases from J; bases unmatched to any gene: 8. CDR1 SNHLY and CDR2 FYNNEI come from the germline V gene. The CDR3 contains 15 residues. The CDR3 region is CASGGDRGRSGELFF. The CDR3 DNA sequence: TGTGCCAGCGGTGGGGACAGGGGGCGCAGCGGGGAGCTGTTTTTT.

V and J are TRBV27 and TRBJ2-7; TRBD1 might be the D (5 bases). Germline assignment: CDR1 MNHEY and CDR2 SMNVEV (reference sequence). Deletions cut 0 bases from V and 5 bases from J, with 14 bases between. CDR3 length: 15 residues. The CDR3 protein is CASSLSSPGFNEQYF. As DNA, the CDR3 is TGTGCCAGCAGTTTATCGTCTCCAGGGTTCAACGAGCAGTACTTC.